The source of this TCR beta chain is a study of T cells after yellow fever vaccination. Study-wide results and caveats: From the bulk population, abundant clonotypes could contaminate and appear within FACS-sorted repertoires.

Turning to this clonotype: Its antigen is currently unknown.

Conversion of TCR transcripts into cDNA relied on 5'RACE template switching, which added a universal primer site and UMIs. In TCRdb, the 5' RACE reads were re-called with MiXCR into one record per CDR3 protein. This table has about 310,000 distinct CDR3 sequences, roughly 3.5% appearing once. The germline gives CDR1 LGHDT, CDR2 YNNKEL (reference sequence). This CDR3 is built from 16 residues. V gave up 2 bases and J gave up 2 bases, with 14 bases separating them. The chain employs TRBV3-1 and TRBJ2-3, with D tentatively TRBD1 or TRBD2 (6 bases each). The material was PBMCs, obtained on the day of the yellow fever booster vaccination. The TCR originated in a man between 18 and 29 years old who received the YFV17D yellow fever vaccine. CDR3 bases: TGTGCCAGCAGCCAAAGGATCGGGGGCATCACAGATACGCAGTATTTT. Encoded protein: CASSQRIGGITDTQYF.